These 17 T cell receptor beta chains originate from one sample sequenced in a study of T cells in women clearing cervical HPV infection. Profiling relied on immunoSEQ multiplex PCR, and the TCRdb table lists in-frame clones only, not all of them. The sample table includes about 27,000 clones. The sequenced material came from blood buffy coat. These receptors came from a woman aged 18 to 69 with a cervical HPV16 infection that either progressed to CIN3+ or cleared (not recorded which).

Of note for this clone: The read gets to within 3 residues of the CDR3 end, and the germline J gene fills in the rest. V gene TRBV6-2 or TRBV6-3 combines with J gene TRBJ2-4; 8 bases match TRBD1. The CDR3 has 14 residues. Germline CDR1 and CDR2: MNHEY and SVGEGT. This chain's CDR3 is CASNPGTGAGYQYF. The sequenced CDR3 bases are TGTGCCAGCAACCCCGGGACAGGCGCTGGTTAT.

Comment on this clone: The read comes to an end 3 residues before the CDR3 does, leaving the germline J gene to fill in the end. The chain employs TRBV19 and TRBJ2-7; D gene ambiguous. The germline V and J ends were trimmed by 6 bases and 6 bases, with 12 bases remaining between them. The CDR3 is 12 amino acids. Germline CDR1 and CDR2: LNHDA and SQIVND (reference sequence). Partial CDR3 DNA: TGTGCCAGTAGATCCGTGGGCTCCGAG. Residues: CASRSVGSE. The entire CDR3 protein is CASRSVGSEQYF. The variable domain in full, completed from reference TRBV19 and TRBJ2-7, reads DGGITQSPKYLFRKEGQNVTLSCEQNLNHDAMYWYRQDPGQGLRLIYYSQIVNDFQKGDIAEGYSVSREKKESFPLTVTSAQKNPTAFYLCASRSVGSEQYFGPGTRLTVT.

With regard to this clone: The read halts 3 residues ahead of the CDR3 end, with the missing end drawn from the germline J gene. The genes are TRBV14 and TRBJ2-7, with 9 positions matching TRBD1. V gave up 2 bases and J gave up 6 bases; unmatched junction bases: 2. The germline V gene encodes CDR1 SGHDN and CDR2 FVKESK. This CDR3 has 13 amino acids. CDR3 in amino acids: CASSQLQGAEQYF. The CDR3 DNA, read in part, is TGTGCCAGCAGCCAACTACAGGGGGCCGAG.

Concerning this clone: The missing CDR3 end, 3 residues past where the read stops, is filled in from the germline J gene. V gene TRBV5-1 combines with J gene TRBJ2-5, with 7 positions matching TRBD2. This CDR3 is built from 14 residues. Germline-derived CDR1 and CDR2 are SGHRS and YFSETQ. Unmatched junction bases numbered 3, after V lost 0 bases and J lost 4 bases. CDR3 DNA (partial): TGCGCCAGCAGCTTGGTAGGGGAGGGAGAGACC. This codes for CASSLVGEGET. The whole CDR3 protein reads CASSLVGEGETQYF.

Notes on this clone: The read is 3 residues too short to cover the CDR3 end, so that end is filled in from the germline J gene. The sample has other DNA sequences that encode this CDR3 too. This chain links TRBV18 with TRBJ2-5; no definite D call. This CDR3 is 13 amino acids long. Germline CDR1 reads KGHSH; CDR2 reads LQKENI. V shed 2 bases and J shed 2 bases, with 6 bases lying between them. CDR3 region: CASSPGLQETQYF. The CDR3 bases that were read are TGTGCCAGCTCACCAGGGCTGCAAGAGACC.

Remarks on this clone: The read terminates 3 residues before the CDR3 end, so the remaining end is supplied by the germline J gene. The rearrangement links TRBV5-1 to TRBJ1-6; 12 nucleotides line up with TRBD1. The trim removed 5 bases at V and 10 bases at J, leaving 10 bases unmatched. This CDR3 has 16 residues. Per germline, CDR1 SGHRS and CDR2 YFSETQ. The covered CDR3 bases are TGCGCCAGCAGTACGGGGACAGGGGGCATTATCTCACCC. Protein product: CASSTGTGGIISP. The entire CDR3 protein reads CASSTGTGGIISPLHF.

Points on this clone: A read error may account for a junction end that differs from germline. The CDR3 reads CNAREGTGAFNEKLFF. The DNA read from the CDR3 is TGCAATGCTAGAGAGGGGACAGGGGCGTTTAATGAAAAA. J is TRBJ1-4 and V is TRBV20-1; 10 positions agree with TRBD1. The read ends 3 residues early relative to the CDR3; the germline J gene fills the gap. This CDR3 comprises 16 residues. The V gene's germline CDR1 is DFQATT and CDR2 SNEGSKA (reference sequence).

On this clone: The CDR3 end falls 3 residues outside the read, so it is completed with the germline J gene. The V gene is TRBV19, the J gene TRBJ1-4, with D perhaps matching TRBD1 (5 bases). Germline V gene data show CDR1 as LNHDA and CDR2 as SQIVND (reference sequence). The length of the CDR3 is 14 residues. The sequenced CDR3 bases are TGTGCCAGTAGTATGGGCCAGGGAGGTTCACCA. As protein: CASSMGQGGSP. The full CDR3 sequence reads CASSMGQGGSPLFF.

Note on this clone: The read terminates 3 residues before the CDR3 end, so the remaining end is supplied by the germline J gene. The chain uses TRBV19 and TRBJ1-4; D might be TRBD1 (5 bases). This CDR3 has 14 residues. Germline loops: CDR1 LNHDA, CDR2 SQIVND (reference sequence). The part of the CDR3 DNA that was read is TGTGCCAGTAGCCCCGACAGCTATAATTCACCA. It yields the protein CASSPDSYNSP. The entire CDR3 protein is CASSPDSYNSPLFF.

Points on this clone: The read falls 3 residues short of the CDR3 end, and the missing part is taken from the germline J gene. The genes are TRBV28 and TRBJ2-7; 10 nucleotides match TRBD1. The CDR3 consists of 17 residues. Germline CDR1 and CDR2: MDHEN and SYDVKM. Unmatched junction bases numbered 14, after V lost 7 bases and J lost 2 bases. The CDR3 DNA, read in part, is TGTGCCAGCACGTGGGGACAGGGGCTTCGTTCAACCTACGAG. Protein product: CASTWGQGLRSTYE. The full-length CDR3 reads as CASTWGQGLRSTYEQYF.

Points on this clone: Read sequence stops 3 residues before the CDR3 end, and the germline J gene provides the missing end. The V call is TRBV18, the J call TRBJ2-3, with D unresolved. The V end was cut by 6 bases, the J end by 6 bases, with 13 bases between. Per germline, CDR1 KGHSH and CDR2 LQKENI. This CDR3 has 13 residues. CDR3 bases read: TGTGCCAGCTCCTCTTCCCGCCGGGATACG. It yields the protein CASSSSRRDT. In full, the CDR3 reads CASSSSRRDTQYF.

On this clone: Coverage ceases 3 residues before the CDR3 finishes, and the germline J gene fills in the end. The gene calls are TRBV7-2 and TRBJ2-5; tentatively, D is TRBD2 (7 bases). The CDR3 runs to 13 residues. V was trimmed by 8 bases and J by 1 base, leaving 11 bases between them. Germline CDR1 and CDR2: SGHTA and FQGNSA. CDR3 sequence: CASSGGSQETQYF. The covered CDR3 bases are TGTGCCAGCTCGGGGGGCAGCCAAGAGACC.

In the case of this clone: Coverage ceases 3 residues before the CDR3 finishes, and the germline J gene fills in the end. V gene TRBV7-9 combines with J gene TRBJ2-2, with TRBD2 matching 9 bases. The CDR3 contains 15 residues. V lost 3 bases, J lost 5 bases, and 4 bases stayed unmatched. Germline-derived CDR1 and CDR2 are SEHNR and FQNEAQ (reference sequence). The part of the CDR3 DNA that was read is TGTGCCAGCAGCTTGGGACTAGCCGGTACCGGGGAG. The encoded protein is CASSLGLAGTGE. The full CDR3 is CASSLGLAGTGELFF. The full variable domain, rest sourced from reference TRBV7-9 and TRBJ2-2, is DTGVSQNPRHKITKRGQNVTFRCDPISEHNRLYWYRQTLGQGPEFLTYFQNEAQLEKSRLLSDRFSAERPKGSFSTLEIQRTEQGDSAMYLCASSLGLAGTGELFFGEGSRLTVL.

As for this clone: The CDR3 end falls 3 residues outside the read, so it is completed with the germline J gene. The chain has TRBV6-4 and TRBJ1-2, with 8 bases matching TRBD1. The trim removed 6 bases at V and 4 bases at J, leaving 10 bases unmatched. Germline values: CDR1 MRHNA, CDR2 SNTAGT. The CDR3 is made up of 15 amino acids. The CDR3 protein is CASSLSTGGSYGYTF. The sequenced CDR3 bases are TGTGCCAGCAGCCTAAGTACAGGGGGGAGCTATGGC.

CDR3: CSVTSGDAILDTEAFF. The CDR3 bases that were read are TGCAGTGTTACGTCGGGGGACGCGATATTGGACACTGAA. The chain has TRBV20-1 and TRBJ1-1, with D maybe TRBD1 (5 bases). Read sequence stops 3 residues before the CDR3 end, and the germline J gene provides the missing end. CDR3 size: 16 residues. Trimming took 7 bases from V and 3 from J, leaving 24 bases between them. Germline V gene data show CDR1 as DFQATT and CDR2 as SNEGSKA (reference sequence).

About this clone: The read comes to an end 3 residues before the CDR3 does, leaving the germline J gene to fill in the end. This chain links TRBV20-1 with TRBJ2-5, with 9 bases fitting TRBD2. This CDR3 has 13 amino acids. Germline assignment: CDR1 DFQATT and CDR2 SNEGSKA (reference sequence). J was trimmed by 5 bases and V by 8 bases; bases with no gene match: 9. Partial CDR3 DNA: TGCAGTAGTAGGCGGGGGGGCCGGGAGACC. This encodes CSSRRGGRET. The whole CDR3 region reads CSSRRGGRETQYF.

As for this clone: The read gets to within 3 residues of the CDR3 end, and the germline J gene fills in the rest. V usage is TRBV28 and J usage is TRBJ2-7, with D tentatively TRBD1 (6 bases). V gave up 3 bases and J gave up 5 bases, with 14 bases separating them. The CDR3 covers 14 residues. Germline values: CDR1 MDHEN, CDR2 SYDVKM. The CDR3 DNA, read in part, is TGTGCCAGCAGTTTCTCCTGGGACAAGAACGAG. Translating gives CASSFSWDKNE. The whole CDR3 sequence is CASSFSWDKNEQYF.